This paragraph covers one T cell receptor beta chain sequence. Its antigen remains unidentified. These data originate in a study of beta chain features in type 1 diabetes. CDR1 is KGHSH and CDR2 is LQKENI in the germline V gene. V was pared by 3 bases and J by 7 bases, with 4 bases of the junction left unmatched. CDR3 size: 14 residues. Expressed TCRB transcripts were sequenced after all isolated RNA was converted to cDNA. Profiling relied on immunoSEQ multiplex PCR, and the TCRdb table lists in-frame clones only, not all of them. This sample has more than 150,000 clones, with about 9.8% found just once. Staining for CD45RO/CCR7/CD25/CD127/CD95/CD27 allowed sorting of CD4+ naive, central memory, regulatory and stem cell-like memory cells. Study observations and caveats: HLA effects on TCRB rearrangement stayed unresolved here.

The rearrangement uses TRBV18 and TRBJ1-4; 8 bases are a match to TRBD1. The sample consisted of central memory CD4+ T cells from blood. The clonotype was recovered from a woman aged 18-29 years in good health. This chain's CDR3 is CASSPDRGGEKLFF. CDR3 DNA sequence: TGTGCCAGCTCACCCGACAGGGGTGGTGAAAAACTGTTTTTT.